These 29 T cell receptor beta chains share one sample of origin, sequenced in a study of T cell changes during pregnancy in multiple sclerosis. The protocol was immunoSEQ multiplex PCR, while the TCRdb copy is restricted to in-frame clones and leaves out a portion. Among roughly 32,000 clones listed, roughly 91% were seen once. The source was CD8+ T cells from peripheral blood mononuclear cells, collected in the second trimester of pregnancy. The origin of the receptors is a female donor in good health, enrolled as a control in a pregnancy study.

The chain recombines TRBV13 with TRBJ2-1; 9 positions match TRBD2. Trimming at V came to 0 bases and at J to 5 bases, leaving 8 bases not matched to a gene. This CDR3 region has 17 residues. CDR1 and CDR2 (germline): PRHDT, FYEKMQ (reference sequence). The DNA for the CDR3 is TGTGCCAGCAGCTTAGGATCCCTAGCGGGGTCTGACAATGAGCAGTTCTTC. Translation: CASSLGSLAGSDNEQFF.

This CDR3 reads CASSQDRSALGGTQYF. The CDR3 nucleotides are TGCGCCAGCAGCCAAGATCGGTCGGCTCTGGGAGGTACGCAGTATTTT. This chain uses TRBV4-3 with TRBJ2-3, with D possibly being TRBD2 (6 bases). CDR3 length equals 16 residues. Germline-derived CDR1 and CDR2 are LGHNA and YSLEER. Trimming took off 0 bases at V and 8 bases at J, with 18 bases between the two ends.

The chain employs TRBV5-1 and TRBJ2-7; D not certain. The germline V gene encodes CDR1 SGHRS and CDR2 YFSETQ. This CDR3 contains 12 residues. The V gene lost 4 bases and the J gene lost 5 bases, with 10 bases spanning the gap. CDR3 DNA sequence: TGCGCCAGCAGCGTAAGTCGGGACGAGCAGTACTTC. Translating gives CASSVSRDEQYF.

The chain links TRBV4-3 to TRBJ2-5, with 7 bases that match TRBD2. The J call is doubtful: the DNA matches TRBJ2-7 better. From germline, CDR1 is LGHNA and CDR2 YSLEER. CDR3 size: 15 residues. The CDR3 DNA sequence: TGCGCCAGCAGCCAAGTATATGCGGGGGACTACGAGCAGTACTTC. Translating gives CASSQVYAGDYEQYF.

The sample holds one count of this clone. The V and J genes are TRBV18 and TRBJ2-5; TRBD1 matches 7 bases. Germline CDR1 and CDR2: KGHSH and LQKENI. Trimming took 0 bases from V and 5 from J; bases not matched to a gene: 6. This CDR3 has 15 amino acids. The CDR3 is CASSPPGTVGETQYF. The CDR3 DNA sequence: TGTGCCAGCTCACCACCCGGGACAGTGGGGGAGACCCAGTACTTC.

This CDR3 reads CASSPTGVTEAFF. In nucleotides, the CDR3 is TGTGCCAGCAGCCCGACAGGGGTCACTGAAGCTTTCTTT. The chain recombines TRBV7-2 with TRBJ1-1; 8 bases fit TRBD1. Germline V gene sequence: CDR1 SGHTA, CDR2 FQGNSA. Unmatched junction bases numbered 3, after V lost 5 bases and J lost 4 bases. The CDR3 totals 13 residues.

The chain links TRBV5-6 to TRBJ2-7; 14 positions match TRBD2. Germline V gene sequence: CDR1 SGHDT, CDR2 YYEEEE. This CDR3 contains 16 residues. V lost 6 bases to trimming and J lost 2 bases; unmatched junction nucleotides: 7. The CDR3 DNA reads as TGTGCCAGCACCCCCGGACTAGCGGGGGGTACCTACGAGCAGTACTTC. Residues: CASTPGLAGGTYEQYF.

The CDR3 sequence is CASSDSGQGNTEAFF. For the CDR3, the DNA is TGTGCCAGCAGTGACTCAGGACAGGGGAACACTGAAGCTTTCTTT. The chain carries TRBV6-4 and TRBJ1-1; 8 positions agree with TRBD1. The germline gives CDR1 MRHNA, CDR2 SNTAGT. The CDR3 spans 15 residues. After removal of 0 bases from V and 1 base from J, the junction contained 1 base not matched to a gene.

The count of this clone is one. CDR3 sequence reads: CASSLHRGRGETQYF. CDR3 nucleotide sequence: TGTGCCAGCAGCCTTCACAGGGGCAGGGGGGAGACCCAGTACTTC. The chain employs TRBV7-6 and TRBJ2-5; TRBD1 matches at 7 bases. This CDR3 has 15 amino acids. Per germline, CDR1 SGHVS and CDR2 FNYEAQ. With V trimmed by 5 bases and J by 5 bases, 11 bases remained unmatched.

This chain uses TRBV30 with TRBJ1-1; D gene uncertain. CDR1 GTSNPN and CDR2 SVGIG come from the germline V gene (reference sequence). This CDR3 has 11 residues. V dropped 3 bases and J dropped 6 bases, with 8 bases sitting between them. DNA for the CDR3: TGTGCCTGGAGCGTGGGCTCTGAAGCTTTCTTT. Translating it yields CAWSVGSEAFF.

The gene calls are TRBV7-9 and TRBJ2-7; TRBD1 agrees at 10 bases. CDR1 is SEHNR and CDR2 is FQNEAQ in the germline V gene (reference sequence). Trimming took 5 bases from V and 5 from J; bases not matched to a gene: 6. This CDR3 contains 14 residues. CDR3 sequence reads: CASSVGTGADEQYF. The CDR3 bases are TGTGCCAGCAGCGTAGGGACAGGGGCCGACGAGCAGTACTTC.

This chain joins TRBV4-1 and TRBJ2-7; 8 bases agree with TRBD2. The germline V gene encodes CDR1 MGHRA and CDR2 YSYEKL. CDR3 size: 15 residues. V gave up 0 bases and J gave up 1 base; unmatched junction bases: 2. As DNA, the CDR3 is TGCGCCAGCAGCCAAGACGGCGGGGGGTCCTACGAGCAGTACTTC. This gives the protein CASSQDGGGSYEQYF.

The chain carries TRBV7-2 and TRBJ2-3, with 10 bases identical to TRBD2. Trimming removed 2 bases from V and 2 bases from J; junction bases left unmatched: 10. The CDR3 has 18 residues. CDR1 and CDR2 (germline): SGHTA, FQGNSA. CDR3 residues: CASSLSPLAGVPTDTQYF. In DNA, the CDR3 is TGTGCCAGCAGCTTAAGTCCCCTAGCGGGGGTTCCCACAGATACGCAGTATTTT. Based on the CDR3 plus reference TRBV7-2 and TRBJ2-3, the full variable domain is GAGVSQSPSNKVTEKGKDVELRCDPISGHTALYWYRQSLGQGLEFLIYFQGNSAPDKSGLPSDRFSAERTGGSVSTLTIQRTQQEDSAVYLCASSLSPLAGVPTDTQYFGPGTRLTVL.

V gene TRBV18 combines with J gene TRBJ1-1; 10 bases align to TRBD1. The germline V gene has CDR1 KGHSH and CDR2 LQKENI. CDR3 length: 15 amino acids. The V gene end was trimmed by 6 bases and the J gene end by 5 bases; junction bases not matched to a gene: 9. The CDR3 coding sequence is TGTGCCAGCTCCCCCCGACAGGGGGCAAAGACTGAAGCTTTCTTT. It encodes CASSPRQGAKTEAFF.

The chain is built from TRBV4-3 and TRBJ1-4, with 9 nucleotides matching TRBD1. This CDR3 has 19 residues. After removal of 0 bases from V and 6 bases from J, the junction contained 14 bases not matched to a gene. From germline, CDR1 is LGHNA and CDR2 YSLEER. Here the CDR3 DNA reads TGCGCCAGCAGCCAAGAATCCATGTACATGGGACAGGGATATGAAAAACTGTTTTTT. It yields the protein CASSQESMYMGQGYEKLFF.

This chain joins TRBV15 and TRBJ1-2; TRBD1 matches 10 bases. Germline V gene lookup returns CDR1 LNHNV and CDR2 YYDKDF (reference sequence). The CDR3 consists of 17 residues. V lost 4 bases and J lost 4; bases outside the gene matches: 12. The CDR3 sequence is CATSTRDRGGTVYGYTF. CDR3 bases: TGTGCCACCAGCACCCGGGACAGGGGAGGAACTGTCTATGGCTACACCTTC.

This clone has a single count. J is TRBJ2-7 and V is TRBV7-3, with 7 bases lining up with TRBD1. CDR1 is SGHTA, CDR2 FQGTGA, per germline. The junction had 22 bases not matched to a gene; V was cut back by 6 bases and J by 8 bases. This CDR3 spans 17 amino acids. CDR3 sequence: CASSPIRGTAELVKQYF. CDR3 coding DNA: TGTGCCAGCAGTCCCATTAGAGGGACAGCTGAACTGGTGAAGCAGTACTTC.

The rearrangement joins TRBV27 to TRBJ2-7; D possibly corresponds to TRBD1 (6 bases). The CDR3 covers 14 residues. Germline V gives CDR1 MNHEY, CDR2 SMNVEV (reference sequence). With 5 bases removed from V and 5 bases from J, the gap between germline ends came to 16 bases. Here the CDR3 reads CASSPQTGLDEQYF. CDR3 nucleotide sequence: TGTGCCAGCAGTCCCCAGACAGGTTTGGACGAGCAGTACTTC.

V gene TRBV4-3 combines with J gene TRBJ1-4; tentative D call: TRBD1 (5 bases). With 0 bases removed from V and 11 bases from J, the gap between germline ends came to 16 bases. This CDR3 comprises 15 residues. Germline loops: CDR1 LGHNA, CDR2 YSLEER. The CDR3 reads CASSQDRAGDDKLFF. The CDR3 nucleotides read TGCGCCAGCAGCCAAGATAGGGCGGGGGACGATAAACTGTTTTTT.

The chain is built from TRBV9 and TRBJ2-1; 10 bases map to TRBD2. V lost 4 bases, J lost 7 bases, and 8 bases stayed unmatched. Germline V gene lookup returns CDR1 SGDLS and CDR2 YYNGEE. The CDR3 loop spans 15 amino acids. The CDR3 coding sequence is TGTGCCAGCAGCTCTCTAGCGGGGGACTGGAATGAGCAGTTCTTC. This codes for CASSSLAGDWNEQFF.

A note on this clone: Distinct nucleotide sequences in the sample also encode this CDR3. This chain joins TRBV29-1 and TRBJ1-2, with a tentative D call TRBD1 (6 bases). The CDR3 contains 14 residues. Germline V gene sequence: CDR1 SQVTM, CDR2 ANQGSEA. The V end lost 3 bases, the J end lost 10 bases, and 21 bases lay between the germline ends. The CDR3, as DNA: TGCAGCGTTGAGAGAGTGGCAGGGGTAAATACCTACACCTTC. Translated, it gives CSVERVAGVNTYTF.

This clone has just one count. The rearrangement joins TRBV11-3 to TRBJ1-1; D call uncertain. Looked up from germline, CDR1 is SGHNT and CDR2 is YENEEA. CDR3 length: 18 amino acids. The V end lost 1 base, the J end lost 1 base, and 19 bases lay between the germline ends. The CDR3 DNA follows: TGTGCCAGCAGCTTAGTTCCGGGGTGGCAGGCACAGAACACTGAAGCTTTCTTT. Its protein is CASSLVPGWQAQNTEAFF.

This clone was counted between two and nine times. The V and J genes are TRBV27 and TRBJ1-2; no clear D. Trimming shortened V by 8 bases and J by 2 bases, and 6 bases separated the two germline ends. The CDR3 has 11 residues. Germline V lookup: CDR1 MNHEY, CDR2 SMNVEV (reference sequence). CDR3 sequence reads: CASGINYGYTF. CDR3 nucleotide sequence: TGTGCCAGCGGCATAAACTATGGCTACACCTTC.

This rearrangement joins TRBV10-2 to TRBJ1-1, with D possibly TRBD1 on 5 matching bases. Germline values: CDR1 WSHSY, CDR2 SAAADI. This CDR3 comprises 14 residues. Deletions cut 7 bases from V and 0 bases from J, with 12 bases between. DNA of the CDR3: TGCGCCAGCAACCCGGGGGGAGTGAACACTGAAGCTTTCTTT. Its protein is CASNPGGVNTEAFF.

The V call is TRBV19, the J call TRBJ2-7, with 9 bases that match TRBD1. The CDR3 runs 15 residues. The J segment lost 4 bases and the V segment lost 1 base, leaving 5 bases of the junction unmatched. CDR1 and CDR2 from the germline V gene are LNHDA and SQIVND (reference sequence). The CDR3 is CASSIGGQGQYEQYF. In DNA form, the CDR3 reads TGTGCCAGTAGTATAGGGGGACAGGGACAGTACGAGCAGTACTTC.

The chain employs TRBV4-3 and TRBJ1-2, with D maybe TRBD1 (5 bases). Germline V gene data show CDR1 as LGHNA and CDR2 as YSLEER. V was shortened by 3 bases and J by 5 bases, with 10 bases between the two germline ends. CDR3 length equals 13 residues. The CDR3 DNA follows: TGCGCCAGCAGCCAGTCGGGGGGATATGGCTACACCTTC. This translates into CASSQSGGYGYTF.

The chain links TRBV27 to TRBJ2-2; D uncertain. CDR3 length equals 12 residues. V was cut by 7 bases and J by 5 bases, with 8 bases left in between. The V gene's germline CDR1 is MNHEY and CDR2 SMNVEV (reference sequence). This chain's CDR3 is CASITMTGELFF. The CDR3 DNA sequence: TGTGCCAGCATTACTATGACCGGGGAGCTGTTTTTT.

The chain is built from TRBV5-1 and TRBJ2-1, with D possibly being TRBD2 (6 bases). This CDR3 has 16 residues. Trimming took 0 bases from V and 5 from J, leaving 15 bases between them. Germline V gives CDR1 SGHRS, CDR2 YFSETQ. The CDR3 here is CASSLAGGRTNNEQFF. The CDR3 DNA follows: TGCGCCAGCAGCTTGGCTGGAGGGAGGACAAACAATGAGCAGTTCTTC.

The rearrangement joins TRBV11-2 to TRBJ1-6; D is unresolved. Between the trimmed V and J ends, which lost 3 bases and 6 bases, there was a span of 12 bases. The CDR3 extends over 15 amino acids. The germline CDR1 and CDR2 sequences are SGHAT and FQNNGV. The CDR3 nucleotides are TGTGCCAGCAGCTTGAGTCCACAGCTTAATTCACCCCTCCACTTT. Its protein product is CASSLSPQLNSPLHF.